This T cell receptor beta chain is from a study of regulatory T cells in long-lasting Graves disease. Specified time point: newly diagnosed GD, antithyroid drugs for less than 3 months. After RNA was extracted from PBMCs, the TCR library was made from it. Construction of TCR beta libraries relied on iRepertoire HTBI primers and on Arm-PCR targeting CDR3 regions. TCRdb independently ran MiXCR on the multiplex PCR reads; one entry per CDR3 protein. The sample gives over 350,000 distinct CDR3 sequences, approximately 16% of which show up once; approximately 7.8% is in the top ten. The table lists this clonotype with many counts. The same sample was also studied in work on T cells in Graves' hyperthyroidism and ophthalmopathy. That work contributes: Each diagnosis was grounded in clinical symptoms, serum thyroxine and TRAb, thyroid ultrasound, and orbital computed tomography. The majority of expanded thyroid clonotypes above 0.001 also appeared in blood. Before onset, by a median of 6.5 months, the model predicted ophthalmopathy.

Sequences were derived from peripheral blood mononuclear cells (PBMCs), sampled at new diagnosis, from a patient treated with antithyroid drugs. The TCR originated in a woman in her thirties or forties with Graves disease.

CDR3 nucleotide sequence: TGTGCCAGCAGCATCGGGACAGGGGCCCACTATGGCTACACCTTC. The encoded protein is CASSIGTGAHYGYTF. The chain joins TRBV11-3 to TRBJ1-2; TRBD1 aligns across 10 bases. Unmatched junction bases numbered 6, after V lost 5 bases and J lost 3 bases. The CDR3 has 15 residues. Per the germline V gene, CDR1 is SGHNT and CDR2 is YENEEA.